This T cell receptor beta chain is drawn from a study of CD8 T cells in Susac syndrome. At the level of the study: Treatment status at blood draw for the Susac syndrome patients was therapy-naive, corticosteroids, or intravenous immunoglobulin alone.

The recently defined diagnostic criteria for definite or probable disease were met by the Susac syndrome patients. Bulk CD8+ and CD4+ cells came from magnetic negative isolation; CD8+ TEMRA by FACS. Reverse transcription used about 0.45 to 1 ug RNA and random hexamers. TCRdb used MiXCR to reprocess the immunoSEQ multiplex PCR reads, holding one entry per CDR3 protein. The data contain about 150,000 distinct CDR3 sequences, approximately 94% of them singletons. The receptor's source is a human donor with Susac syndrome. Source material: CD4+ T cells from PBMCs.

The CDR3 is CASSYSDRGRYSNQPQHF. In DNA, the CDR3 is TGTGCCAGCAGTTACTCCGACAGGGGAAGATATAGCAATCAGCCCCAGCATTTT. J is TRBJ1-5 and V is TRBV6-5; 8 bases are a match to TRBD1. Germline V gene sequence: CDR1 MNHEY, CDR2 SVGAGI. J gave up 0 bases and V 0 bases, and 7 bases lay outside the gene matches. This CDR3 comprises 18 residues.